One and the same sample provided the 24 T cell receptor beta chains below, sequenced in a study of T cell repertoires in cytomegalovirus infection. TCRdb passed the reads through MiXCR, listing each CDR3 protein once. The table has about 230,000 distinct CDR3 sequences, about 20% seen once. Sequenced material: CD8+ T cells from PBMCs. These receptors were collected from a human donor in good health (CMV status not recorded). Some clones in this sample may be carry-over from other donors' samples.

This chain links TRBV14 with TRBJ1-2; no definite D call. Trimming took 0 bases from V and 4 from J, leaving 9 bases between them. This CDR3 contains 14 residues. Per the germline V gene, CDR1 is SGHDN and CDR2 is FVKESK. The CDR3 coding sequence is TGTGCCAGCAGCCAAGATGGGCGGAGCTATGGCTACACCTTC. It codes for CASSQDGRSYGYTF.

The gene calls are TRBV2 and TRBJ1-1; D is ambiguous. Germline CDR1 reads SNHLY; CDR2 reads FYNNEI. With 8 bases removed from V and 0 bases from J, the gap between germline ends came to 13 bases. The CDR3 is 14 amino acids. CDR3 sequence (DNA): TGTGCCAGCGCTCCGGTGGGTTTGAACACTGAAGCTTTCTTT. It is translated as CASAPVGLNTEAFF.

This clonotype was counted only a few times. V and J are TRBV12-3 or TRBV12-4 and TRBJ2-3; 10 bases are a match to TRBD2. The V segment lost 6 bases and the J segment 3 bases; nucleotides outside the gene matches: 3. The CDR3 has 14 amino acids. The CDR3 nucleotides read TGTGCCAGCAGACCTAGCGGGGGAACAGATACGCAGTATTTT. This codes for CASRPSGGTDTQYF.

This clonotype was seen repeatedly, ten times or more. CDR3 coding DNA: TGTGCCAGCAGTGACTCCAGCCCCCCCCGGAGGGGACAAGAAGAGACCCAGTACTTC. Translation: CASSDSSPPRRGQEETQYF. The genes are TRBV6-4 and TRBJ2-5; D could derive from TRBD1 or TRBD2 (6 bases each). Germline loops: CDR1 MRHNA, CDR2 SNTAGT. This CDR3 has 19 residues. V was cut by 0 bases and J by 3 bases, with 23 bases left in between.

Ten or more counts support this clonotype. Here the CDR3 DNA reads TGTGCCAGCAGCTTCTGGTCTGACGATCGCGAGCAGTACTTC. Residues: CASSFWSDDREQYF. The chain combines TRBV7-8 with TRBJ2-7; D remains ambiguous. With 3 bases removed from V and 6 bases from J, the gap between germline ends came to 15 bases. CDR3 size: 14 residues. CDR1 and CDR2 (germline): SGHVS, FQNEAQ.

This clonotype occurred many times. V gene TRBV12-3 or TRBV12-4 combines with J gene TRBJ2-7; 9 positions match TRBD1. The CDR3 totals 13 residues. Unmatched junction bases numbered 7, after V lost 10 bases and J lost 3 bases. Written as DNA, the CDR3 is TGTGCCACCGGGACAGGGAGTTTCTACGAGCAGTACTTC. Its protein product is CATGTGSFYEQYF.

The table lists this clonotype with a few counts. The chain combines TRBV29-1 with TRBJ2-1; D is undetermined. The germline gives CDR1 SQVTM, CDR2 ANQGSEA. The V and J ends lost 6 bases and 6 bases respectively, with 12 bases between them. The CDR3 loop spans 12 amino acids. CDR3 in DNA: TGCAGCGTCTGGGTTCCCAGCAATGAGCAGTTCTTC. Its translation: CSVWVPSNEQFF.

This clonotype came up many times. In DNA, the CDR3 is TGCGCCAGCAGCCAAGAGAGGGGTGCTGGTGAGCAGTTCTTC. Translated: CASSQERGAGEQFF. The chain couples TRBV4-1 to TRBJ2-1; D assignment may be TRBD1 or TRBD2 (5 bases each). Germline CDR1 MGHRA, CDR2 YSYEKL. This CDR3 contains 14 residues. V dropped 0 bases and J dropped 9 bases, with 12 bases sitting between them.

V and J are TRBV29-1 and TRBJ2-3, with a possible D match to TRBD1 (6 bases). Germline CDR1 SQVTM, CDR2 ANQGSEA. CDR3 length: 16 residues. Trimming shortened V by 4 bases and J by 0 bases, and 17 bases separated the two germline ends. The CDR3: CSVVLNTGWSTDTQYF. The CDR3 DNA is TGCAGCGTTGTCCTGAATACAGGGTGGAGCACAGATACGCAGTATTTT.

This clonotype was counted a few times. The J gene is TRBJ2-2, the V gene TRBV7-9; 8 bases align to TRBD1. The CDR3 is made up of 16 amino acids. Losses at the gene ends were 4 bases for V and 1 base for J; bases not matched to a gene: 5. The germline V gene has CDR1 SEHNR and CDR2 FQNEAQ (reference sequence). The CDR3, as DNA: TGTGCCAGCAGCTCACAGGGGGATTGGAACACCGGGGAGCTGTTTTTT. Its protein is CASSSQGDWNTGELFF. Full variable domain (outside the CDR3, taken from reference TRBV7-9 and TRBJ2-2): DTGVSQNPRHKITKRGQNVTFRCDPISEHNRLYWYRQTLGQGPEFLTYFQNEAQLEKSRLLSDRFSAERPKGSFSTLEIQRTEQGDSAMYLCASSSQGDWNTGELFFGEGSRLTVL.

This clonotype has only a few counts. The chain links TRBV12-3 or TRBV12-4 to TRBJ2-6, with a possible D match to TRBD2 (7 bases). The CDR3 has 16 residues. Trimming removed 6 bases from V and 1 base from J, with 13 bases in between. CDR3 sequence reads: CASREGGLSGANVLTF. The CDR3, as DNA: TGTGCCAGCAGAGAGGGGGGGTTATCTGGGGCCAACGTCCTGACTTTC.

This clonotype occurred a few times. For the CDR3, the DNA is TGTGCCAGCACCATGGCCCTTGGACCGCTACAAGAGACCCAGTACTTC. Its protein is CASTMALGPLQETQYF. The rearrangement uses TRBV7-9 and TRBJ2-5; D is uncertain. The CDR3 is 16 amino acids. Germline V gene data show CDR1 as SEHNR and CDR2 as FQNEAQ (reference sequence). Between the trimmed V and J ends, which lost 7 bases and 2 bases, there was a span of 20 bases. The variable domain in full, completed from reference TRBV7-9 and TRBJ2-5, reads DTGVSQNPRHKITKRGQNVTFRCDPISEHNRLYWYRQTLGQGPEFLTYFQNEAQLEKSRLLSDRFSAERPKGSFSTLEIQRTEQGDSAMYLCASTMALGPLQETQYFGPGTRLLVL.

This clonotype was recorded a few times. The chain carries TRBV6-1 and TRBJ2-3; D is perhaps TRBD1 (6 bases). The CDR3 consists of 17 residues. The germline CDR1 and CDR2 sequences are MNHNS and SASEGT. Trimming stripped 5 bases from V and 2 bases from J, with 20 bases between. The CDR3 region has the DNA TGTGCCAGCAGTTCAGCAGGGGAACTTCTGCCCACAGATACGCAGTATTTT. Translation: CASSSAGELLPTDTQYF.

This clonotype showed up just a few times. The chain uses TRBV7-8 and TRBJ2-2, with D perhaps matching TRBD2 (6 bases). CDR1 and CDR2 (germline): SGHVS, FQNEAQ. V shed 2 bases and J shed 8 bases, with 9 bases lying between them. CDR3 length equals 13 residues. The CDR3 sequence is CASSLTAGGELFF. CDR3 nucleotides: TGTGCCAGCAGCTTAACCGCGGGGGGGGAGCTGTTTTTT.

This clonotype has just a few counts. The V gene is TRBV27, the J gene TRBJ2-5; D may be TRBD2 (5 bases). Germline V lookup: CDR1 MNHEY, CDR2 SMNVEV (reference sequence). The length of the CDR3 is 17 residues. Trimming left V 5 bases short and J 5 bases short, with 24 bases between. The CDR3 DNA follows: TGTGCCAGCAGTCTGTATCCTCTACTAGATCTAAACGAGACCCAGTACTTC. Translation gives CASSLYPLLDLNETQYF.

V is TRBV20-1 and J is TRBJ2-7; weak D call: TRBD1 (5 bases). The germline V gene has CDR1 DFQATT and CDR2 SNEGSKA (reference sequence). Trimming shortened V by 3 bases and J by 2 bases, and 17 bases separated the two germline ends. This CDR3 is built from 15 residues. The CDR3, as DNA: TGCAGTGCTAGCAGCCCGACAGTGCACCCCTACGAGCAGTACTTC. It yields the protein CSASSPTVHPYEQYF.

This clonotype has a handful of counts. The V and J genes are TRBV3-1 and TRBJ2-5; possibly TRBD1 for D (6 bases). The CDR3 is 16 residues long. V shed 0 bases and J shed 1 base, with 12 bases lying between them. Per germline, CDR1 LGHDT and CDR2 YNNKEL (reference sequence). For the CDR3, the DNA is TGTGCCAGCAGCCAAGAAAATCGACAGGTCCAAGAGACCCAGTACTTC. It translates to CASSQENRQVQETQYF.

The chain carries TRBV30 and TRBJ1-1; D gene ambiguous. Germline CDR1 and CDR2: GTSNPN and SVGIG (reference sequence). Trimming removed 1 base at V and 0 bases at J, with 3 bases between. CDR3 length: 12 amino acids. The CDR3 here is CAWSAVNTEAFF. The CDR3, as DNA: TGTGCCTGGAGTGCCGTGAACACTGAAGCTTTCTTT. The full variable domain, rest sourced from reference TRBV30 and TRBJ1-1, is SQTIHQWPATLVQPVGSPLSLECTVEGTSNPNLYWYRQAAGRGLQLLFYSVGIGQISSEVPQNLSASRPQDRQFILSSKKLLLSDSGFYLCAWSAVNTEAFFGQGTRLTVV.

This sequence joins TRBV2 and TRBJ1-5; the D gene is possibly TRBD1 (5 bases). The CDR3 length is 14 residues. The V and J ends lost 3 bases and 5 bases respectively, with 11 bases between them. The germline V gene has CDR1 SNHLY and CDR2 FYNNEI. CDR3 in amino acids: CASSDPGGDQPQHF. In DNA, the CDR3 is TGTGCCAGCAGTGACCCGGGAGGGGATCAGCCCCAGCATTTT. Complete variable domain (other parts from reference TRBV2 and TRBJ1-5): EPEVTQTPSHQVTQMGQEVILRCVPISNHLYFYWYRQILGQKVEFLVSFYNNEISEKSEIFDDQFSVERPDGSNFTLKIRSTKLEDSAMYFCASSDPGGDQPQHFGDGTRLSIL.

This clonotype was seen many times. The chain links TRBV19 to TRBJ1-1; 7 bases are a match to TRBD1. Trimming at V came to 8 bases and at J to 1 base, leaving 10 bases not matched to a gene. The CDR3 is made up of 15 amino acids. CDR1 is LNHDA, CDR2 SQIVND, per germline (reference sequence). CDR3: CASWETGFWNTEAFF. CDR3 nucleotide sequence: TGTGCCAGTTGGGAGACAGGGTTTTGGAACACTGAAGCTTTCTTT.

The chain is built from TRBV7-6 and TRBJ2-5; D call uncertain. The CDR3 covers 14 residues. Deletions cut 4 bases from V and 1 base from J, with 10 bases between. CDR1 is SGHVS, CDR2 FNYEAQ, per germline. CDR3 residues: CASSSGNFQETQYF. DNA of the CDR3: TGTGCCAGCAGCTCTGGGAATTTCCAAGAGACCCAGTACTTC.

The sample holds one count of this clonotype. The rearrangement joins TRBV9 to TRBJ2-5, with D possibly being TRBD2 (7 bases). Germline lookup yields CDR1 SGDLS and CDR2 YYNGEE. Trimming removed 0 bases from V and 5 bases from J, with 11 bases in between. The CDR3 has 14 residues. The CDR3 here is CASSVEGGDETQYF. CDR3 DNA sequence: TGTGCCAGCAGCGTAGAAGGGGGGGACGAGACCCAGTACTTC.

The chain is built from TRBV7-3 and TRBJ2-1; possibly TRBD2 for D (6 bases). CDR1 is SGHTA, CDR2 FQGTGA, per germline. The V end lost 2 bases, the J end lost 12 bases, and 11 bases lay between the germline ends. This CDR3 has 12 residues. This chain's CDR3 is CASSLVGRGQFF. The CDR3 DNA reads as TGTGCCAGCAGCTTAGTCGGGCGGGGGCAGTTCTTC.

This clonotype was seen only a few times. V is TRBV9 and J is TRBJ2-1, with D uncertain. CDR1 SGDLS and CDR2 YYNGEE come from the germline V gene. The CDR3 is 13 amino acids. V lost 5 bases, J lost 7 bases, and 13 bases lay in between. The CDR3 here is CASSDTRGNEQFF. DNA for the CDR3: TGTGCCAGCAGTGATACTCGTGGGAATGAGCAGTTCTTC.